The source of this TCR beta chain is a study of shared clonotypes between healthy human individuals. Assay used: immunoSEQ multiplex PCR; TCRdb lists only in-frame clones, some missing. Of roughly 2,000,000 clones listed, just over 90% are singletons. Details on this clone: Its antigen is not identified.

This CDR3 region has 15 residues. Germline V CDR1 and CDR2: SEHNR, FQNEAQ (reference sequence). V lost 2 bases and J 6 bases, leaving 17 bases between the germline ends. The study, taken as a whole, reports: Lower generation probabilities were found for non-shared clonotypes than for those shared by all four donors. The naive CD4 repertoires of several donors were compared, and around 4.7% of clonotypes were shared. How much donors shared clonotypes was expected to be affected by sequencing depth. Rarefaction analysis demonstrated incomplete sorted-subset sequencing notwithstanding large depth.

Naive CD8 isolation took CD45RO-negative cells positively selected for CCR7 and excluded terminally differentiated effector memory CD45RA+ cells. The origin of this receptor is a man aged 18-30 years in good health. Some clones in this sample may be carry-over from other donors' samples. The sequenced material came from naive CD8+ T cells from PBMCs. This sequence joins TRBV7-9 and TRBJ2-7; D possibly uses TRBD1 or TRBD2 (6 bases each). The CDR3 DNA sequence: TGTGCCAGCAGCTTAAATCCGGGACACGGGGGCGAGCAGTACTTC. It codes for CASSLNPGHGGEQYF.